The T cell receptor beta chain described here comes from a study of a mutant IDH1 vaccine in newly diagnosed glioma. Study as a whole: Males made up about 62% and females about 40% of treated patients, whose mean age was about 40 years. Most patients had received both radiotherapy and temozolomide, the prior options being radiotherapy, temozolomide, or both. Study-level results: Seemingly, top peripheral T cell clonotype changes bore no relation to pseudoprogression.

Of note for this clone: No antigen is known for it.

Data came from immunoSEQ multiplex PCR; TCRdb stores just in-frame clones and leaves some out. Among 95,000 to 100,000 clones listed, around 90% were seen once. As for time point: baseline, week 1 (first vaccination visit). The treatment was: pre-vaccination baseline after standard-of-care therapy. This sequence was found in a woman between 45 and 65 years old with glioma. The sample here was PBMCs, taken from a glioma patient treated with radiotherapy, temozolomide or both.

This CDR3 reads CASSLGVAGGPGTQYF. DNA for the CDR3: TGTGCCAGCAGTTTAGGGGTAGCGGGAGGGCCAGGTACGCAGTATTTT. The V gene is TRBV27, the J gene TRBJ2-3, with 11 nucleotides matching TRBD2. The V gene's germline CDR1 is MNHEY and CDR2 SMNVEV (reference sequence). V lost 2 bases, J lost 8 bases, and 9 bases stayed unmatched. The CDR3 is 16 residues long.